One and the same sample provided the 2 T cell receptor beta chains below, sequenced in a study of OX40 agonist ivuxolimab in advanced cancers. Using immunoSEQ multiplex PCR, the repertoire was profiled, and TCRdb retains in-frame clones only, with some absent. Here the sample spans more than 55,000 clones, around 87% being singletons. Sequencing used CD4+ or CD8+ T cells sorted from blood, obtained in a trial of the OX40 agonist ivuxolimab. Source of these receptors: an adult with an advanced solid tumor such as melanoma, head and neck, liver or kidney cancer.

The chain links TRBV7-9 to TRBJ2-1, with D perhaps matching TRBD1 or TRBD2 (6 bases each). The CDR3 totals 14 residues. V lost 3 bases and J 9 bases, leaving 15 bases between the germline ends. Germline loops: CDR1 SEHNR, CDR2 FQNEAQ (reference sequence). The CDR3 region is CASSFSGGVGEQFF. The CDR3 region has the DNA TGTGCCAGCAGCTTTTCCGGGGGCGTTGGTGAGCAGTTCTTC.

This clone was counted between two and nine times. This chain links TRBV30 with TRBJ1-1, with D perhaps TRBD1 (5 bases). The V end lost 3 bases, the J end lost 4 bases, and 9 bases lay between the germline ends. Germline V gives CDR1 GTSNPN, CDR2 SVGIG (reference sequence). This CDR3 is built from 12 residues. Here the CDR3 reads CAWSTGGTEAFF. DNA for the CDR3: TGTGCCTGGAGCACGGGGGGCACTGAAGCTTTCTTT.